This T cell receptor (beta chain) was recorded in a study of cytomegalovirus exposure and HLA in healthy donors. Study background: Of roughly 360 genotyped donors, around 80% grouped in the Caucasian-associated ancestry cluster.

V lost 0 bases and J 8 bases, leaving 10 bases between the germline ends. Germline V gives CDR1 GTSNPN, CDR2 SVGIG (reference sequence). This CDR3 spans 13 amino acids. PCR used 60 Vbeta primers and 13 Jbeta primers. Profiled with immunoSEQ multiplex PCR; TCRdb holds only in-frame clones, not every one. The sample lists 75,000 to 90,000 clones; nearly 80% were seen once. The sample taken for sequencing was PBMCs. The chain links TRBV30 to TRBJ1-4; no definite D call. This clonotype was sampled from a woman aged 40 to 49 in good health and CMV-seropositive. CDR3 bases: TGTGCCTGGAGTGTACTCGAGGGCGAAAAACTGTTTTTT. As protein: CAWSVLEGEKLFF. The whole variable domain, filled in from reference TRBV30 and TRBJ1-4, reads SQTIHQWPATLVQPVGSPLSLECTVEGTSNPNLYWYRQAAGRGLQLLFYSVGIGQISSEVPQNLSASRPQDRQFILSSKKLLLSDSGFYLCAWSVLEGEKLFFGSGTQLSVL.